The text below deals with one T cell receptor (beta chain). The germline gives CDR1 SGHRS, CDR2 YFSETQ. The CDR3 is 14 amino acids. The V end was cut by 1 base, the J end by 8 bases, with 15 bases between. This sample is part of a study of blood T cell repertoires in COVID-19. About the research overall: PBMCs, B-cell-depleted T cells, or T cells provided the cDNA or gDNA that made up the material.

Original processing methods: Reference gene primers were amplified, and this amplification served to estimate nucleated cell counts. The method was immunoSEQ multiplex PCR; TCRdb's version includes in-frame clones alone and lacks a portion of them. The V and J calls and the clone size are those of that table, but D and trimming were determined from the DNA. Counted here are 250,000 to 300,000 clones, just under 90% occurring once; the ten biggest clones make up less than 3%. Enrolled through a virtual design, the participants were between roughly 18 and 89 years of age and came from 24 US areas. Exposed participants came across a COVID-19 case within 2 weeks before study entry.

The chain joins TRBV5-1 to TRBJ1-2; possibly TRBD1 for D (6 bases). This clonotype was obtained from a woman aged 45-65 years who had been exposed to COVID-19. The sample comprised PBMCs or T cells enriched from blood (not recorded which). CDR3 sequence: CASSLTGTMGGYTF. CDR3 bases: TGCGCCAGCAGCTTGACGGGGACAATGGGAGGCTACACCTTC.